One sample yielded the 12 T cell receptor beta chains listed below, sequenced in a study of CD8+CD57+ T cells in acquired aplastic anemia (dated 2018 in TCRdb). Data came from an Illumina HiSeq 2000. Genomic DNA served as template for TCR beta VDJ combination and CDR3 sequence profiling. TCRdb ran its own pipeline on the public reads, namely fastp trimming at Q25 and MiXCR clone calling, and kept in-frame beta chains. All rows with the same CDR3 protein become a single entry with the most common DNA and genes. The table for this sample lists over 150,000 distinct CDR3 sequences; around 48% of them were counted only once. Around 3% of the sample goes to the ten largest clones. Flow cytometry had shown CD8+CD57+ cell expansion in the patients selected for sequencing. Sequences were obtained from sorted CD4+, CD8+, or CD8+CD57+ T cells (not recorded which) from PBMCs. These receptors were collected from a human donor with aplastic anemia.

This clonotype has only one observation. The chain has TRBV5-4 and TRBJ1-2; TRBD1 is a possible D gene (6 bases). This CDR3 comprises 14 residues. The germline gives CDR1 SGHNT, CDR2 YYREEE (reference sequence). The V end lost 4 bases, the J end lost 2 bases, and 12 bases lay between the germline ends. CDR3 protein: CASSQKQGNYGYTF. Written as DNA, the CDR3 is TGTGCCAGCAGCCAGAAACAGGGAAACTATGGCTACACCTTC.

Points on this clonotype: One base away lies a much larger clone, so this may be a sequencing read error. J is TRBJ2-7 and V is TRBV7-3; D unclear. Trimming left V 5 bases short and J 7 bases short, with 12 bases between. This CDR3 has 12 amino acids. Germline CDR1 reads SGHTA; CDR2 reads FQGTGA. CDR3 sequence: CASSQLENEQYF. CDR3 nucleotide sequence: TGTGCCAGCAGCCAACTGGAGAATGAGCAGTACTTC.

This clonotype was counted ten times or more. This chain uses TRBV11-2 with TRBJ1-1, with D tentatively TRBD1 (5 bases). V lost 2 bases to trimming and J lost 3 bases, with 16 bases between them. From germline, CDR1 is SGHAT and CDR2 FQNNGV. The CDR3 covers 16 residues. The CDR3 region is CASSLRSAGLDTEAFF. The CDR3 DNA is TGTGCCAGCAGCTTACGCTCGGCAGGGTTGGACACTGAAGCTTTCTTT. The full variable domain, its missing parts supplied by reference TRBV11-2 and TRBJ1-1, is EAGVAQSPRYKIIEKRQSVAFWCNPISGHATLYWYQQILGQGPKLLIQFQNNGVVDDSQLPKDRFSAERLKGVDSTLKIQPAKLEDSAVYLCASSLRSAGLDTEAFFGQGTRLTVV.

V and J are TRBV7-2 and TRBJ2-1; D perhaps matches TRBD2 (5 bases). Between the trimmed V and J ends, which lost 3 bases and 0 bases, there was a span of 12 bases. Germline V gene lookup returns CDR1 SGHTA and CDR2 FQGNSA. This CDR3 is built from 16 residues. CDR3 loop: CASSLLSGSSYNEQFF. In DNA form, the CDR3 reads TGTGCCAGCAGCTTGCTAAGCGGCAGCTCCTACAATGAGCAGTTCTTC.

The rearrangement uses TRBV24-1 and TRBJ1-2; D gene uncertain. Looked up from germline, CDR1 is KGHDR and CDR2 is SFDVKD. V lost 3 bases, J lost 6 bases, and 10 bases lay in between. This CDR3 is built from 13 residues. The CDR3 region is CATSDPSAHGYTF. The CDR3 DNA is TGTGCCACCAGTGATCCTTCTGCCCATGGCTACACCTTC.

The chain uses TRBV25-1 and TRBJ2-1, with 10 bases identical to TRBD1. The CDR3 sequence is 17 residues long. Germline loops: CDR1 MGHDK, CDR2 SYGVNS. J lost 4 bases, V lost 2 bases, and 8 bases had no gene match. CDR3 sequence (DNA): TGTGCCAGCAGTGAAGGGATGGGGACAGGGGCATACAATGAGCAGTTCTTC. Encoded protein: CASSEGMGTGAYNEQFF.

The chain combines TRBV4-3 with TRBJ1-2; D is perhaps TRBD1 (6 bases). Germline V gene lookup returns CDR1 LGHNA and CDR2 YSLEER. The ends were cut back, 0 bases at V and 7 bases at J, with 15 bases in the middle. CDR3 length equals 15 residues. CDR3 in DNA: TGCGCCAGCAGCCAAGAACGAGGGGGGTTTGGTGGCTACACCTTC. Residues: CASSQERGGFGGYTF.

V is TRBV29-1 and J is TRBJ2-3; 8 nucleotides align to TRBD2. V lost 1 base, J lost 5 bases, and 8 bases stayed unmatched. The CDR3 has 15 amino acids. Per the germline V gene, CDR1 is SQVTM and CDR2 is ANQGSEA. The CDR3 loop is CSVEGGSGTRDTQYF. CDR3 DNA sequence: TGCAGCGTTGAAGGGGGTAGCGGGACTAGAGATACGCAGTATTTT.

Many counts were recorded for this clonotype. J is TRBJ2-7 and V is TRBV6-1; D gene unclear. V lost 6 bases and J lost 1, with 16 bases in between. The CDR3 sequence is 15 residues long. Per germline, CDR1 MNHNS and CDR2 SASEGT. This chain's CDR3 is CASRTGPFSSYEQYF. The CDR3 DNA reads TGTGCCAGCAGGACCGGGCCATTCTCTTCCTACGAGCAGTACTTC.

This clonotype was observed many times. In nucleotides, the CDR3 is TGCAGTGCTAGAGCCACTAGCGGGCGCGAAGCAGATACGCAGTATTTT. This codes for CSARATSGREADTQYF. The chain employs TRBV20-1 and TRBJ2-3, with TRBD2 matching 9 bases. CDR3 length: 16 amino acids. Germline lookup yields CDR1 DFQATT and CDR2 SNEGSKA (reference sequence). The V and J ends lost 1 base and 4 bases, in that order; junction bases with no gene match: 9.

This clonotype was counted ten times or more. The genes are TRBV20-1 and TRBJ2-2; 9 positions match TRBD1. The CDR3 loop spans 16 amino acids. CDR1 and CDR2 (germline): DFQATT, SNEGSKA (reference sequence). V dropped 0 bases and J dropped 6; count of bases not matched to a gene: 8. The CDR3 reads CSARDPGQGSAGELFF. In nucleotides, the CDR3 is TGCAGTGCTAGAGATCCGGGACAGGGTTCAGCCGGGGAGCTGTTTTTT.

This clonotype has a count of ten or more. The chain uses TRBV4-1 and TRBJ2-7; TRBD2 agrees at 8 bases. The germline V gene encodes CDR1 MGHRA and CDR2 YSYEKL. This CDR3 has 18 residues. V lost 0 bases to trimming and J lost 1 base; unmatched junction nucleotides: 11. The CDR3 sequence: CASSQDAAGGLMSYEQYF. The CDR3 nucleotides are TGCGCCAGCAGCCAAGACGCCGCGGGAGGTCTGATGTCCTACGAGCAGTACTTC.